This record covers a single TCR beta chain. Its antigen is still unknown. The template used for profiling TCR beta VDJ and CDR3 was genomic DNA. MiXCR, run by TCRdb on the reads, gives a single entry per CDR3 protein. In the table there are about 170,000 distinct CDR3 sequences, roughly 63% of which are singletons. The CDR3 is 15 amino acids. Trimming left V 4 bases short and J 2 bases short, with 18 bases between. In germline, CDR1 is DFQATT, CDR2 SNEGSKA (reference sequence). These data come from a study of CD8+CD57+ T cells in acquired aplastic anemia. Study details: The study obtained an average of 3.2 ug of DNA from sorted CD4+ and CD8+ cells.

Findings and caveats of the study: Patients and controls shared 25 to 30 CD8+ CDR3 sequences, which appeared highly expressed in patients and within their immunodominant clones.

The TCR sequence derives from a human donor in good health. What was sequenced was sorted CD4+, CD8+, or CD8+CD57+ T cells (not recorded which) from PBMCs. The J gene is TRBJ2-7, the V gene TRBV20-1; maybe TRBD2 (6 bases). CDR3 in DNA: TGCAGTGCTATCACTTCTAGCGCTAGCCCCTACGAGCAGTACTTC. Its translation is CSAITSSASPYEQYF.